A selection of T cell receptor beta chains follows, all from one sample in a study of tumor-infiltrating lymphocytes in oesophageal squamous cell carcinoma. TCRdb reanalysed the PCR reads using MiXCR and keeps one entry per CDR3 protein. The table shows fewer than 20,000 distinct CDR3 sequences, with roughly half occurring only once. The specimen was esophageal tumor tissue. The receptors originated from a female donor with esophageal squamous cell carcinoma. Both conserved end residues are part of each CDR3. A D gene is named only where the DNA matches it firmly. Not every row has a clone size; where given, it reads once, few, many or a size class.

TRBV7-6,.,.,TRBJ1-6,TGTGCCAGCAGCCCTACTCAGGGGCGATCCTATAATTCACCCCTCCACTTT,CASSPTQGRSYNSPLHF
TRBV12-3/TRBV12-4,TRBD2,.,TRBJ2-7,TGTGCCAGCAGTTATAGCGGGAGGCCCTACGAGCAGTACTTC,CASSYSGRPYEQYF
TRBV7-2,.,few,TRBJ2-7,TGTGCCAGCAGCCCGTACAGAGGAGTCGAGCAGTACTTC,CASSPYRGVEQYF
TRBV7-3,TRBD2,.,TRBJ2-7,TGTGCCAGCAGCGCCCCGACTAGCGGGAGGTCCTACGAGCAGTACTTC,CASSAPTSGRSYEQYF
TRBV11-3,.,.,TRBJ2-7,TGTGCCAGCAGCCCCTTCGAGGGCTCCGAGCAGTACTTC,CASSPFEGSEQYF
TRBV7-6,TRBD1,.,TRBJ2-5,TGTGCCAGCAGCGCCCGGACAGGACACGAGCAAGAGACCCAGTACTTC,CASSARTGHEQETQYF
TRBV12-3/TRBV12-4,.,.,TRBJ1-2,TGTGCCAGCAGTTTAACGGGGGCCCGAGGGGGCTACACCTTC,CASSLTGARGGYTF
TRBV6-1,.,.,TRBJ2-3,TGTGCCAGCAGGGACACGGGGCGCGATACGCAGTATTTT,CASRDTGRDTQYF
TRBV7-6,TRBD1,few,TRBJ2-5,TGTGCCAGCAGCCTTGCCGGGACAGGGGCCGGGGAGACCCAGTACTTC,CASSLAGTGAGETQYF
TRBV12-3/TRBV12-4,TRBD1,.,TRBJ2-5,TGTGCCAGCAGTCCGGGACAGGACTACAATGAGCAGTACTTC,CASSPGQDYNEQYF
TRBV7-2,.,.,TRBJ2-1,TGTGCCAGCAGCTTACAGGTGCGGGATGAGCAGTTCTTC,CASSLQVRDEQFF
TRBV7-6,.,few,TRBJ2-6,TGTGCCAGCAGCCCCCAGGAGGCCAACGTCCTGACTTTC,CASSPQEANVLTF
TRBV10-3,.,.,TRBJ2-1,TGTGCCATCAGCTCAGGCTGGACAGCCTTCAATGAGCAGTTCTTC,CAISSGWTAFNEQFF
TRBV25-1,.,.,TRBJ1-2,TGTGCCAGCAGTGAGGAAGGGTTGAATGGCTACACCTTC,CASSEEGLNGYTF
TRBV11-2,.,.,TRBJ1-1,TGTGCCAGCAGCTCCCTCCTGCTTGAAGCTTTCTTT,CASSSLLLEAFF
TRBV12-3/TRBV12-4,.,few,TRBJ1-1,TGTGCCAGCAGTAAAACAGGGAACACTGAAGCTTTCTTT,CASSKTGNTEAFF
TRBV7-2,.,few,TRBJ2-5,TGTGCCAGCAGCCCCCCCCCGAATCAAGAGACCCAGTACTTC,CASSPPPNQETQYF
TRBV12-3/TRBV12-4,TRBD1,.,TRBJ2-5,TGTGCCAGCAGCCTAGGGACAGTGGAGACCCAGTACTTC,CASSLGTVETQYF
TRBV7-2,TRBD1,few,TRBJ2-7,TGTGCCAGCGCCCAACAGGGGCCCCTAACCTACGAGCAGTACTTC,CASAQQGPLTYEQYF
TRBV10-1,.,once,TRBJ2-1,TGCGCCAGCAGTGACAGCAATGAGCAGTTCTTC,CASSDSNEQFF
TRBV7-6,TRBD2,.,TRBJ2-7,TGTGCCAGCAGTGAACTAGCGGCTTCCTACAATGAGCAGTACTTC,CASSELAASYNEQYF
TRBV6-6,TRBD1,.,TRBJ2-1,TGTGCCAGCAATTCGGGACAGGGGGCGTTCAATGAGCAGTTCTTC,CASNSGQGAFNEQFF
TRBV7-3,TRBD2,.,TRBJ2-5,TGTGCCAGCAGTCCAAACGGGGGGACGGAGACCCAGTACTTC,CASSPNGGTETQYF
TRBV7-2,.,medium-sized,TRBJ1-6,TGTGCCAGCAGCTTGGACCGGGGTTCACCCCTCCACTTT,CASSLDRGSPLHF